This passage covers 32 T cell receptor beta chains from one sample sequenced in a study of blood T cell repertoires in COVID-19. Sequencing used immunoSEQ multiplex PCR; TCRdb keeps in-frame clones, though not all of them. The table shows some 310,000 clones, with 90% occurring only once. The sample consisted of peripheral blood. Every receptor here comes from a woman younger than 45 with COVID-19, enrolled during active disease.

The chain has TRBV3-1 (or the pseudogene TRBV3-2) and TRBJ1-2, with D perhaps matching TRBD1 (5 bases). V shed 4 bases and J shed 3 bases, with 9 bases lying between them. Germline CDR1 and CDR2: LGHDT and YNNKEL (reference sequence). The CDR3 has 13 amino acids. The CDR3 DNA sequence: TGTGCCAGCAGCCCAGACAGATACTATGGCTACACCTTC. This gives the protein CASSPDRYYGYTF.

The CDR3 reads CASSYSNRGYGYTF. CDR3 sequence (DNA): TGTGCCAGCAGTTACTCGAACAGGGGGTATGGCTACACCTTC. The chain couples TRBV6-5 to TRBJ1-2; TRBD1 matches 8 bases. In germline, CDR1 is MNHEY, CDR2 SVGAGI. The CDR3 covers 14 residues. Losses at the gene ends were 0 bases for V and 5 bases for J; bases not matched to a gene: 2.

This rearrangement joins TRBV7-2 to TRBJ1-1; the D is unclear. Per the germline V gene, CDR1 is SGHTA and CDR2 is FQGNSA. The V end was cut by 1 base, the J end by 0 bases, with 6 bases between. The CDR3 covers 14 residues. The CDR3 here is CASSLVGLNTEAFF. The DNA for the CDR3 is TGTGCCAGCAGCTTAGTTGGCCTGAACACTGAAGCTTTCTTT.

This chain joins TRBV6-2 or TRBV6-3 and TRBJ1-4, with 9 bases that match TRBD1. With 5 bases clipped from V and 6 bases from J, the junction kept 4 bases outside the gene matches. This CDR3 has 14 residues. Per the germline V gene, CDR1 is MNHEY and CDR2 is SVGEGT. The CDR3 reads CASSTRDRDEKLFF. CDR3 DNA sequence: TGTGCCAGCAGTACCCGGGACAGGGATGAAAAACTGTTTTTT.

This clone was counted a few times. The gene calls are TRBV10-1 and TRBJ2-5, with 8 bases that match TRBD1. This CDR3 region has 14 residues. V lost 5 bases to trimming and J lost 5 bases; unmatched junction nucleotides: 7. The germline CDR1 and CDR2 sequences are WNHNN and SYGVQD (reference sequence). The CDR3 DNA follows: TGCGCCAGCAGTCCCCAGGGGGCTATTGAGACCCAGTACTTC. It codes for CASSPQGAIETQYF.

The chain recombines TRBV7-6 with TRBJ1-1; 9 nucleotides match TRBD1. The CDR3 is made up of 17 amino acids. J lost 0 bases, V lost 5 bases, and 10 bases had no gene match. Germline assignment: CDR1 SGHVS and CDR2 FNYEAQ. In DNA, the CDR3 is TGTGCCAGCAGCATCGGGACAGGGCCTACCATGAACACTGAAGCTTTCTTT. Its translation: CASSIGTGPTMNTEAFF.

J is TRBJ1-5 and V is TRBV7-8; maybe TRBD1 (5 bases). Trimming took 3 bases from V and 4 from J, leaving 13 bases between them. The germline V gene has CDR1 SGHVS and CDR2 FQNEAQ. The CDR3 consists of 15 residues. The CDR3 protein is CASSLDTGGNQPQHF. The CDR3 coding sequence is TGTGCCAGCAGCTTGGACACCGGAGGGAATCAGCCCCAGCATTTT. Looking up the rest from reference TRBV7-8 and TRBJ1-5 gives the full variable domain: GAGVSQSPRYKVAKRGQDVALRCDPISGHVSLFWYQQALGQGPEFLTYFQNEAQLDKSGLPSDRFFAERPEGSVSTLKIQRTQQEDSAVYLCASSLDTGGNQPQHFGDGTRLSIL.

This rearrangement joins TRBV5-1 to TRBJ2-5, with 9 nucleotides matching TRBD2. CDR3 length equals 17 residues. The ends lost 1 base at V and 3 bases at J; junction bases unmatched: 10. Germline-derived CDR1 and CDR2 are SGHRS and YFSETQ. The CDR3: CASSLSLASGIEETQYF. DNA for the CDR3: TGCGCCAGCAGCTTGAGCTTGGCTAGCGGGATAGAAGAGACCCAGTACTTC.

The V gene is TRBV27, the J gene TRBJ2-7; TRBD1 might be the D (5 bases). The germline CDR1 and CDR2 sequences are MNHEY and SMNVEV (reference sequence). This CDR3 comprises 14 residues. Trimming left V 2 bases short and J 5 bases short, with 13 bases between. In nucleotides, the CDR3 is TGTGCCAGCAGTTTACGGTCAGGGTTGGACGAGCAGTACTTC. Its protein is CASSLRSGLDEQYF.

CDR3 in amino acids: CASSEVLKGATGYTF. CDR3 in DNA: TGTGCCAGCAGTGAGGTCCTGAAGGGGGCTACTGGCTACACCTTC. V is TRBV6-1 and J is TRBJ1-2; 7 bases fit TRBD1. V gave up 3 bases and J gave up 7 bases; unmatched junction bases: 11. Germline V gene data show CDR1 as MNHNS and CDR2 as SASEGT. The CDR3 is made up of 15 amino acids.

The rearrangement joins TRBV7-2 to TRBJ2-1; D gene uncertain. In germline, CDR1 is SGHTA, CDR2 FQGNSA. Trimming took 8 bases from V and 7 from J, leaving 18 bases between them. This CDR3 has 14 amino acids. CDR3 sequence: CASCTTTSSNEQFF. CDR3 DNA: TGTGCCAGCTGTACCACGACTTCCTCGAATGAGCAGTTCTTC.

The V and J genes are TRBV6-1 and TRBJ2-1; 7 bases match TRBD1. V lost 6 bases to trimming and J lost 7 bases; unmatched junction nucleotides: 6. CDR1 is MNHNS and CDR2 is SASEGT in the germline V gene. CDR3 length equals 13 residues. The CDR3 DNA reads TGTGCCAGCAGAACGGGACAGCTTAATGAGCAGTTCTTC. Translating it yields CASRTGQLNEQFF.

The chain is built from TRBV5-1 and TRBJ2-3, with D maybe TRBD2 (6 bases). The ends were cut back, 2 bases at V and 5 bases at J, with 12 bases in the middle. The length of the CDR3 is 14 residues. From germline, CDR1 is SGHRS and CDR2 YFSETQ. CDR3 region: CASSFGSRGDTQYF. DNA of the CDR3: TGCGCCAGCAGCTTTGGATCGCGGGGAGATACGCAGTATTTT.

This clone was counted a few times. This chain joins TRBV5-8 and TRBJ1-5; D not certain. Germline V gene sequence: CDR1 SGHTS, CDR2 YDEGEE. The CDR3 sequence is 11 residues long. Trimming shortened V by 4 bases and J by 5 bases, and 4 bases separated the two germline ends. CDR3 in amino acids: CASSPYQPQHF. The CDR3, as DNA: TGTGCCAGCAGCCCTTATCAGCCCCAGCATTTT. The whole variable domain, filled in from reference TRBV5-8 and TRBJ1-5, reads EAGVTQSPTHLIKTRGQQATLRCSPISGHTSVYWYQQALGLGLQFLLWYDEGEERNRGNFPPRFSGRQFPNYSSELNVNALELEDSALYLCASSPYQPQHFGDGTRLSIL.

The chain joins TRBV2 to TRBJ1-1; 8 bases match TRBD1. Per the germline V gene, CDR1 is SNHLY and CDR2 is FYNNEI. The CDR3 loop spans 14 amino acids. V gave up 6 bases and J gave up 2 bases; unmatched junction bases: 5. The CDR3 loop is CASSDRGFNTEAFF. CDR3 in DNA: TGTGCCAGCAGCGACAGGGGTTTCAACACTGAAGCTTTCTTT.

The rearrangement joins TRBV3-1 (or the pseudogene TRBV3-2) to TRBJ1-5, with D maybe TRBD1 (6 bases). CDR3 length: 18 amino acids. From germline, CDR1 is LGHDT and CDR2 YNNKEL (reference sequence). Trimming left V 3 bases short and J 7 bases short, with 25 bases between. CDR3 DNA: TGTGCCAGCAGCCACTCCCCCGGGACACCCCAATCGGGGCAGCCCCAGCATTTT. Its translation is CASSHSPGTPQSGQPQHF.

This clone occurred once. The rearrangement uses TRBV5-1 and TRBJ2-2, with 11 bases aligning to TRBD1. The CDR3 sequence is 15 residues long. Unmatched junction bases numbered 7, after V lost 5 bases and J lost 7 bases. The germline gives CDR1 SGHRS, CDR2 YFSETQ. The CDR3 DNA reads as TGCGCCAGCAGACTTGGACAGGGGGCGGACGGGGAGCTGTTTTTT. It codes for CASRLGQGADGELFF.

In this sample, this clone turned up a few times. For the CDR3, the DNA is TGCAGCGTTGCCTCTTCGGGTATCCCTCATGGCTACACCTTC. Translation gives CSVASSGIPHGYTF. The chain combines TRBV29-1 with TRBJ1-2; D unresolved. The CDR3 is 14 amino acids. V shed 4 bases and J shed 6 bases, with 18 bases lying between them. Germline V gene lookup returns CDR1 SQVTM and CDR2 ANQGSEA.

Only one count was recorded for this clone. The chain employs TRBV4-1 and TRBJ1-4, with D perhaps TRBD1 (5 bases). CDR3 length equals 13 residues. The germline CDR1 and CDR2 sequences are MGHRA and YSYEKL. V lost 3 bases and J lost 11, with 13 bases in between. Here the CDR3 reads CASSQEPGRKLFF. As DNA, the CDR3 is TGCGCCAGCAGCCAGGAGCCAGGGAGGAAACTGTTTTTT.

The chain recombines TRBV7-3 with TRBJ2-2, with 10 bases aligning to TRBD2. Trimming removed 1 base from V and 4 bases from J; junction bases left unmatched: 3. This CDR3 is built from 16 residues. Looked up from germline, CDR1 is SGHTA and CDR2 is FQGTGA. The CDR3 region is CASSLIAGGGTGELFF. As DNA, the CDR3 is TGTGCCAGCAGCTTAATAGCGGGAGGAGGCACCGGGGAGCTGTTTTTT. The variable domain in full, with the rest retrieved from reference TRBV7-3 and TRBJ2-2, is GAGVSQTPSNKVTEKGKYVELRCDPISGHTALYWYRQSLGQGPEFLIYFQGTGAADDSGLPNDRFFAVRPEGSVSTLKIQRTERGDSAVYLCASSLIAGGGTGELFFGEGSRLTVL.

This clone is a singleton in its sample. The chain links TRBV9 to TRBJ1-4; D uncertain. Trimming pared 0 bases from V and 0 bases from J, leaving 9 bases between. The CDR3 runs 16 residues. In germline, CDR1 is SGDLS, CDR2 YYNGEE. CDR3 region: CASSVGGGATNEKLFF. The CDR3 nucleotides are TGTGCCAGCAGCGTAGGAGGTGGAGCAACTAATGAAAAACTGTTTTTT.

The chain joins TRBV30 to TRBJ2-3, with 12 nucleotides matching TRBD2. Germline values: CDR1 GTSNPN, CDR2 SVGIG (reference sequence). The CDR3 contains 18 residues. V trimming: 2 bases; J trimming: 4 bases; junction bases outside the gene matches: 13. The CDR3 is CAWSRTSGMMRFADTQYF. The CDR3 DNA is TGTGCCTGGAGTCGGACTAGCGGGATGATGCGGTTCGCAGATACGCAGTATTTT. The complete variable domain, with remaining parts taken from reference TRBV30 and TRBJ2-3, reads SQTIHQWPATLVQPVGSPLSLECTVEGTSNPNLYWYRQAAGRGLQLLFYSVGIGQISSEVPQNLSASRPQDRQFILSSKKLLLSDSGFYLCAWSRTSGMMRFADTQYFGPGTRLTVL.

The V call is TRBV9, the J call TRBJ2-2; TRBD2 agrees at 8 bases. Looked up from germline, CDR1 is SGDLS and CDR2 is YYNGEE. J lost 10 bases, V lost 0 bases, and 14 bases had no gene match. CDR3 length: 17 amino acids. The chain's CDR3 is CASSVVPSGGLMAELFF. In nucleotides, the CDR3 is TGTGCCAGCAGCGTAGTCCCCAGCGGGGGATTGATGGCGGAGCTGTTTTTT.

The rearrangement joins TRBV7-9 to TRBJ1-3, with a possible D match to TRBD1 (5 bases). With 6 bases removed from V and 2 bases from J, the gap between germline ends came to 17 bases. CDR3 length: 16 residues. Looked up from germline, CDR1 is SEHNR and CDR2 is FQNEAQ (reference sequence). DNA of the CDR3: TGTGCCAGCAGTAAAACGGACACCATCCCTGGAAACACCATATATTTT. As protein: CASSKTDTIPGNTIYF.

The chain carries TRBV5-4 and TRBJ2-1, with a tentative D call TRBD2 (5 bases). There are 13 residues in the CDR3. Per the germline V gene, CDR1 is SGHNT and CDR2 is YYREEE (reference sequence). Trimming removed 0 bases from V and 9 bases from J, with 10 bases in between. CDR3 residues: CASSLGAGGEQFF. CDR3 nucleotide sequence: TGTGCCAGCAGCTTGGGGGCAGGAGGTGAGCAGTTCTTC. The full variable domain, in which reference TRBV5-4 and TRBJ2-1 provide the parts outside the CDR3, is ETGVTQSPTHLIKTRGQQVTLRCSSQSGHNTVSWYQQALGQGPQFIFQYYREEENGRGNFPPRFSGLQFPNYSSELNVNALELDDSALYLCASSLGAGGEQFFGPGTRLTVL.

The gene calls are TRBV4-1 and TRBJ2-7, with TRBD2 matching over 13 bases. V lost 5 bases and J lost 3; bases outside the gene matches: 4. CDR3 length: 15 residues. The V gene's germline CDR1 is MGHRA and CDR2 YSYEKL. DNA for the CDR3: TGCGCCAGCAGCTGGACTAGCGGGAGTATCTACGAGCAGTACTTC. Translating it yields CASSWTSGSIYEQYF.

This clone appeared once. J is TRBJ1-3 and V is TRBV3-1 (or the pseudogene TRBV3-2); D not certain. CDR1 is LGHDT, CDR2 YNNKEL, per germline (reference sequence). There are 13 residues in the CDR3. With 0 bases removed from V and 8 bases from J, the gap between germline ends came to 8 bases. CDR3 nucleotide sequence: TGTGCCAGCAGCCAAGATGGGCTGGACACCATATATTTT. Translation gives CASSQDGLDTIYF.

DNA for the CDR3: TGTGCCTGGAGGAAGGACAGGCTCACCTACGAGCAGTACTTC. It is translated as CAWRKDRLTYEQYF. The chain recombines TRBV30 with TRBJ2-7; 7 bases agree with TRBD1. V shed 3 bases and J 2 bases; nucleotides not matched to a gene: 7. CDR1 GTSNPN and CDR2 SVGIG come from the germline V gene (reference sequence). There are 14 residues in the CDR3. Based on the CDR3 plus reference TRBV30 and TRBJ2-7, the full variable domain is SQTIHQWPATLVQPVGSPLSLECTVEGTSNPNLYWYRQAAGRGLQLLFYSVGIGQISSEVPQNLSASRPQDRQFILSSKKLLLSDSGFYLCAWRKDRLTYEQYFGPGTRLTVT.

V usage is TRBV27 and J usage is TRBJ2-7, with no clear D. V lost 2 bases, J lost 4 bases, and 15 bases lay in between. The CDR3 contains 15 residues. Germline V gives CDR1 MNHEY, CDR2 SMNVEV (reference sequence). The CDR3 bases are TGTGCCAGCAGTTTAAGACTTCCCCAAGGATACGAGCAGTACTTC. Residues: CASSLRLPQGYEQYF.

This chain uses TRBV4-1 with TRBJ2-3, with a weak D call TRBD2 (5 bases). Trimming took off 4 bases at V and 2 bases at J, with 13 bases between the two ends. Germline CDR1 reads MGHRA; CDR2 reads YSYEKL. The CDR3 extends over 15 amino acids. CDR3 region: CASSPLGLVTDTQYF. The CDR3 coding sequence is TGCGCCAGCAGCCCACTAGGACTGGTCACAGATACGCAGTATTTT.

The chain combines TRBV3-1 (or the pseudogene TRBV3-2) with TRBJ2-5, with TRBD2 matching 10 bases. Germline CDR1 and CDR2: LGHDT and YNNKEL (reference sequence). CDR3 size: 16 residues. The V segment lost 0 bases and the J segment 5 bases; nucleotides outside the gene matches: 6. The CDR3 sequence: CASSQDRLAGVETQYF. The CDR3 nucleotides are TGTGCCAGCAGCCAAGATAGGCTAGCGGGAGTTGAGACCCAGTACTTC.

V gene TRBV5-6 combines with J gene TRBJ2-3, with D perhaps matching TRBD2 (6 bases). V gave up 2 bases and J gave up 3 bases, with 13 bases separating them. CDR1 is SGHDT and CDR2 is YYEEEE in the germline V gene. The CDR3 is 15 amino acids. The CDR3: CASSFLSGSTDTQYF. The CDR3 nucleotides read TGTGCCAGCAGCTTTCTTTCCGGGAGTACAGATACGCAGTATTTT.